This entry is about one T cell receptor (beta chain). This record comes from a study of blood T cell repertoires in COVID-19. Study as a whole: COVID-19 samples from acute and convalescent phases originated in the United States, Italy and Spain.

Residents of under 25 US areas, aged about 18 to 100 years, made up the participants. Allocation to cohorts depended on clinical history reported by the participants. Original analysis: Reference gene primers were amplified, and this amplification served to estimate nucleated cell counts. TCRdb keeps only in-frame clones here, not all; method: immunoSEQ multiplex PCR. D and trimming come from the DNA, and the V and J calls and clone size come from that table. Of 200,000 or so clones in the sample, around 86% were seen once. Per the germline V gene, CDR1 is SQVTM and CDR2 is ANQGSEA. CDR3 size: 11 residues. V was cut by 7 bases and J by 6 bases, with 12 bases left in between.

This rearrangement joins TRBV29-1 to TRBJ1-2; perhaps TRBD1 as D (5 bases). This receptor was identified in a woman aged 40 to 55 with acute COVID-19. Sequenced: PBMCs or T cells enriched from blood (not recorded which). The CDR3 DNA sequence: TGCAGCGCCGACGGAGGGGATGGCTACACCTTC. Protein sequence: CSADGGDGYTF.